A single sample is the source of the 22 T cell receptor beta chains below, sequenced in a study of cytomegalovirus exposure and HLA in healthy donors. The PCR was carried out with 60 Vbeta primers and 13 Jbeta primers. TCRdb's copy holds only in-frame clones and misses some; the assay was immunoSEQ multiplex PCR. The sample lists roughly 100,000 clones, about four fifths occurring once. Sample: PBMCs. Receptors originate from a woman aged 50 to 60 in good health and CMV-seropositive.

The rearrangement joins TRBV9 to TRBJ1-1, with D possibly being TRBD1 (6 bases). Germline V CDR1 and CDR2: SGDLS, YYNGEE. The V end lost 1 base, the J end lost 3 bases, and 10 bases lay between the germline ends. The CDR3 runs to 14 residues. The DNA for the CDR3 is TGTGCCAGCAGCGTAAGTCCAGGGGACACTGAAGCTTTCTTT. It is translated as CASSVSPGDTEAFF.

The chain is built from TRBV5-1 and TRBJ2-1; 7 bases match TRBD2. V shed 0 bases and J 3 bases; nucleotides not matched to a gene: 3. The germline CDR1 and CDR2 sequences are SGHRS and YFSETQ. This CDR3 is built from 15 residues. CDR3 amino acids: CASSLVSGFYNEQFF. CDR3 DNA sequence: TGCGCCAGCAGCTTGGTTAGCGGGTTCTACAATGAGCAGTTCTTC. Drawing the rest from reference TRBV5-1 and TRBJ2-1, the complete variable domain is KAGVTQTPRYLIKTRGQQVTLSCSPISGHRSVSWYQQTPGQGLQFLFEYFSETQRNKGNFPGRFSGRQFSNSRSEMNVSTLELGDSALYLCASSLVSGFYNEQFFGPGTRLTVL.

The chain is built from TRBV6-1 and TRBJ2-3, with D perhaps matching TRBD1 (6 bases). The CDR3 is 14 amino acids. Germline CDR1 and CDR2: MNHNS and SASEGT. V was clipped by 7 bases and J by 3 bases, with 14 bases between them. The CDR3 here is CASKAVGATDTQYF. The CDR3 DNA follows: TGTGCCAGCAAAGCGGTGGGGGCAACAGATACGCAGTATTTT.

The genes are TRBV5-5 and TRBJ1-5; D not resolved. Trimming stripped 1 base from V and 11 bases from J, with 16 bases between. The germline CDR1 and CDR2 sequences are SGHKS and YYEKEE (reference sequence). This CDR3 region has 14 residues. The CDR3 DNA reads TGTGCCAGCAGCTTGTCGGTAAACGGGGTGGCCCAGCATTTT. Translating it yields CASSLSVNGVAQHF.

The V call is TRBV7-9, the J call TRBJ2-7; tentative D call: TRBD2 (6 bases). The V end lost 0 bases, the J end lost 0 bases, and 15 bases lay between the germline ends. This CDR3 contains 17 residues. From germline, CDR1 is SEHNR and CDR2 FQNEAQ (reference sequence). CDR3: CASSLALRGGSSYEQYF. The CDR3 nucleotides read TGTGCCAGCAGCTTAGCGCTCCGGGGAGGAAGCTCCTACGAGCAGTACTTC.

The V call is TRBV28, the J call TRBJ2-1; TRBD1 matches 10 bases. CDR3 length equals 17 residues. Trimming removed 8 bases from V and 7 bases from J; junction bases left unmatched: 17. Per germline, CDR1 MDHEN and CDR2 SYDVKM. The CDR3 sequence: CASGTVMGDRGLNEQFF. As DNA, the CDR3 is TGTGCCAGCGGGACGGTAATGGGGGACAGGGGACTGAATGAGCAGTTCTTC.

The V and J genes are TRBV27 and TRBJ1-1; 8 bases map to TRBD1. This CDR3 has 13 amino acids. Germline V gives CDR1 MNHEY, CDR2 SMNVEV (reference sequence). Losses at the gene ends were 3 bases for V and 11 bases for J; bases not matched to a gene: 8. CDR3 in amino acids: CASSFTGGFRAFF. CDR3 in DNA: TGTGCCAGCAGTTTCACAGGGGGATTCAGGGCTTTCTTT.

J is TRBJ1-1 and V is TRBV6-5; the D gene is possibly TRBD1 (5 bases). V lost 6 bases, J lost 4 bases, and 15 bases lay in between. Germline values: CDR1 MNHEY, CDR2 SVGAGI. The CDR3 has 14 amino acids. CDR3 sequence reads: CASSRPGGATEAFF. In DNA, the CDR3 is TGTGCCAGCAGCCGCCCAGGAGGGGCCACTGAAGCTTTCTTT.

This chain uses TRBV9 with TRBJ2-3, with 9 nucleotides matching TRBD2. Trimming removed 0 bases from V and 2 bases from J; junction bases left unmatched: 10. The CDR3 totals 18 residues. Germline lookup yields CDR1 SGDLS and CDR2 YYNGEE. The CDR3 nucleotides are TGTGCCAGCAGCGTAGGTAAAGGCGGGGGGGCCCTCACAGATACGCAGTATTTT. This sequence encodes CASSVGKGGGALTDTQYF.

This chain uses TRBV19 with TRBJ2-2, with D uncertain. Germline CDR1 is LNHDA and CDR2 is SQIVND (reference sequence). This CDR3 is 11 amino acids long. V was pared by 10 bases and J by 4 bases, with 7 bases between. The CDR3 region is CATRATGELFF. For the CDR3, the DNA is TGTGCCACCCGAGCCACCGGGGAGCTGTTTTTT.

The chain recombines TRBV28 with TRBJ2-2, with 10 bases identical to TRBD2. Per the germline V gene, CDR1 is MDHEN and CDR2 is SYDVKM. The V gene end was trimmed by 3 bases and the J gene end by 7 bases; junction bases not matched to a gene: 8. This CDR3 has 16 residues. The CDR3 DNA reads as TGTGCCAGCAGTTTGGTAGCGGGGGGTCGAATCGGGGAGCTGTTTTTT. Its translation is CASSLVAGGRIGELFF.

The chain joins TRBV28 to TRBJ2-3, with 8 bases identical to TRBD2. The CDR3 sequence is 16 residues long. CDR1 and CDR2 from the germline V gene are MDHEN and SYDVKM. The V segment lost 3 bases and the J segment 2 bases; nucleotides outside the gene matches: 7. As DNA, the CDR3 is TGTGCCAGCAGTTTTGAAGCGGGGGAGTACACAGATACGCAGTATTTT. Encoded protein: CASSFEAGEYTDTQYF.

This sequence joins TRBV30 and TRBJ2-1, with D uncertain. The V gene lost 0 bases and the J gene lost 0 bases, with 9 bases spanning the gap. The CDR3 length is 15 residues. Germline V gene sequence: CDR1 GTSNPN, CDR2 SVGIG (reference sequence). The CDR3, as DNA: TGTGCCTGGAGTGTACCCCTCAGCTCCTACAATGAGCAGTTCTTC. It yields the protein CAWSVPLSSYNEQFF.

The chain uses TRBV5-1 and TRBJ2-4; 9 bases align to TRBD1. From germline, CDR1 is SGHRS and CDR2 YFSETQ. The ends lost 6 bases at V and 6 bases at J; junction bases unmatched: 7. This CDR3 has 14 amino acids. CDR3 coding DNA: TGCGCCAGCACGTCCGACAGGGGGGGAAACATTCAGTACTTC. Translated: CASTSDRGGNIQYF.

V usage is TRBV9 and J usage is TRBJ1-2, with D possibly being TRBD1 (6 bases). Trimming pared 0 bases from V and 4 bases from J, leaving 10 bases between. Germline V gene sequence: CDR1 SGDLS, CDR2 YYNGEE. The CDR3 totals 14 residues. The CDR3 protein is CASSVEVQGYGYTF. CDR3 in DNA: TGTGCCAGCAGCGTAGAGGTACAGGGCTATGGCTACACCTTC.

The gene calls are TRBV15 and TRBJ2-3, with 9 bases matching TRBD2. Germline V gene lookup returns CDR1 LNHNV and CDR2 YYDKDF (reference sequence). CDR3 length equals 17 residues. V was pared by 0 bases and J by 3 bases, with 7 bases of the junction left unmatched. CDR3 sequence (DNA): TGTGCCACCAGCAGAGAGAAACTAGCGGGTTTTACAGATACGCAGTATTTT. The encoded protein is CATSREKLAGFTDTQYF.

The chain combines TRBV28 with TRBJ1-4, with a possible D match to TRBD1 (6 bases). Per the germline V gene, CDR1 is MDHEN and CDR2 is SYDVKM. V was trimmed by 7 bases and J by 8 bases, leaving 17 bases between them. The CDR3 is 14 amino acids. The CDR3 here is CASKVTGYGEKLFF. The CDR3 coding sequence is TGTGCCAGCAAGGTTACAGGGTACGGGGAAAAACTGTTTTTT. Using reference TRBV28 and TRBJ1-4 for the parts outside the CDR3, the full variable domain is DVKVTQSSRYLVKRTGEKVFLECVQDMDHENMFWYRQDPGLGLRLIYFSYDVKMKEKGDIPEGYSVSREKKERFSLILESASTNQTSMYLCASKVTGYGEKLFFGSGTQLSVL.

The rearrangement links TRBV7-2 to TRBJ2-7, with a tentative D call TRBD1 (5 bases). The CDR3 runs 15 residues. V lost 3 bases, J lost 0 bases, and 12 bases lay in between. In germline, CDR1 is SGHTA, CDR2 FQGNSA. The CDR3 spells CASSLPQASSYEQYF. The DNA for the CDR3 is TGTGCCAGCAGCTTGCCACAGGCGAGCTCCTACGAGCAGTACTTC.

V usage is TRBV5-1 and J usage is TRBJ1-1, with D unclear. With 3 bases removed from V and 7 bases from J, the gap between germline ends came to 13 bases. CDR3 length: 13 amino acids. CDR1 is SGHRS and CDR2 is YFSETQ in the germline V gene. CDR3 loop: CASSSFGPLEAFF. The CDR3 DNA reads TGCGCCAGCAGCTCGTTTGGCCCCCTTGAAGCTTTCTTT.

This chain's CDR3 is CASSPEGLRGYTF. The DNA for the CDR3 is TGTGCCAGCAGCCCCGAGGGTTTACGAGGCTACACCTTC. The chain combines TRBV6-4 with TRBJ1-2; no clear D. This CDR3 comprises 13 residues. Germline loops: CDR1 MRHNA, CDR2 SNTAGT. Trimming took 6 bases from V and 8 from J, leaving 16 bases between them.

This rearrangement joins TRBV7-2 to TRBJ2-1; a possible D gene is TRBD2 (5 bases). The CDR3 is made up of 12 amino acids. Germline V gene lookup returns CDR1 SGHTA and CDR2 FQGNSA. Trimming cost V 1 base and J 9 bases, with 7 bases left between them. DNA of the CDR3: TGTGCCAGCAGCTTAGTGGCGGGTGAGCAGTTCTTC. It translates to CASSLVAGEQFF.

J is TRBJ1-1 and V is TRBV19; 7 positions agree with TRBD1. The germline gives CDR1 LNHDA, CDR2 SQIVND (reference sequence). The J segment lost 0 bases and the V segment lost 1 base, leaving 5 bases of the junction unmatched. This CDR3 contains 16 residues. CDR3 bases: TGTGCCAGTAGTATAGCTTCGACAGGGCTGAACACTGAAGCTTTCTTT. Amino acid sequence: CASSIASTGLNTEAFF.